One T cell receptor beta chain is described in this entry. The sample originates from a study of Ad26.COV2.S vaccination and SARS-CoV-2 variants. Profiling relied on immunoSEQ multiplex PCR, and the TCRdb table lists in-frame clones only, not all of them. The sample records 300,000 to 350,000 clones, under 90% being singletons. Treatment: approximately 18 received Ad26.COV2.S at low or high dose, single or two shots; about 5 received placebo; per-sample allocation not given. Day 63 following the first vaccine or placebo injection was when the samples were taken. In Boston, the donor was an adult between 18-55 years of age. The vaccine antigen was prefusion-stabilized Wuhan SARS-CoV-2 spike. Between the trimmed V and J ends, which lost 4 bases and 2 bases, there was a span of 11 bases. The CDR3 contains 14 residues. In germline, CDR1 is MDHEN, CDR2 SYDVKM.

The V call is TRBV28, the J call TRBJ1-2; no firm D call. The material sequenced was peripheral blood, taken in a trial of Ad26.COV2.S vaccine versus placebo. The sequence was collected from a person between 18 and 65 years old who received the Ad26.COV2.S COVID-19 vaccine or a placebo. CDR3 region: CASSSTPANYGYTF. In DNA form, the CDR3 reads TGTGCCAGCAGTTCCACCCCCGCGAACTATGGCTACACCTTC.